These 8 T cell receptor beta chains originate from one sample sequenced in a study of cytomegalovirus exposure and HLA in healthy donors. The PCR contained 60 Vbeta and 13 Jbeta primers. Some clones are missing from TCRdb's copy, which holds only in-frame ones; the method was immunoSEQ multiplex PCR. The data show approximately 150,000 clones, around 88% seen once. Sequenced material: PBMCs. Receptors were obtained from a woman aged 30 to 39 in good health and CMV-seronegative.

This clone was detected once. The CDR3 here is CASSLEMGLAGEEGGDIQYF. The CDR3 bases are TGTGCCAGCAGCTTGGAAATGGGACTAGCGGGGGAGGAGGGTGGGGACATTCAGTACTTC. The rearrangement joins TRBV5-4 to TRBJ2-4; TRBD2 agrees at 14 bases. The CDR3 runs to 20 residues. Looked up from germline, CDR1 is SGHNT and CDR2 is YYREEE (reference sequence). The junction had 16 bases not matched to a gene; V was cut back by 0 bases and J by 8 bases.

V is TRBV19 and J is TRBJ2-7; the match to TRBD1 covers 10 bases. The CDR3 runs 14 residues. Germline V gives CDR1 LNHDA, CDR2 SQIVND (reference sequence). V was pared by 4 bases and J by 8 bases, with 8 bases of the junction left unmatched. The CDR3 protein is CASSTPTGGWKQYF. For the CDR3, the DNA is TGTGCCAGTAGTACACCGACAGGGGGCTGGAAGCAGTACTTC.

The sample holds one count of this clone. The CDR3 protein is CASSLALGTSLTGELFF. The CDR3 region has the DNA TGTGCCAGCAGCTTGGCTCTGGGGACTAGCCTCACCGGGGAGCTGTTTTTT. The chain recombines TRBV5-6 with TRBJ2-2, with 9 bases fitting TRBD2. Germline V gene lookup returns CDR1 SGHDT and CDR2 YYEEEE. V gave up 0 bases and J gave up 4 bases; unmatched junction bases: 7. This CDR3 region has 17 residues.

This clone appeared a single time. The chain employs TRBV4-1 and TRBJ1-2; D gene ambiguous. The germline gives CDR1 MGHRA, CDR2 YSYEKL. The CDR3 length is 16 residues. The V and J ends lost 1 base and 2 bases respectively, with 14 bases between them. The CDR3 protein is CASSQVPARVNYGYTF. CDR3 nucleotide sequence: TGCGCCAGCAGCCAAGTCCCAGCCCGGGTAAACTATGGCTACACCTTC.

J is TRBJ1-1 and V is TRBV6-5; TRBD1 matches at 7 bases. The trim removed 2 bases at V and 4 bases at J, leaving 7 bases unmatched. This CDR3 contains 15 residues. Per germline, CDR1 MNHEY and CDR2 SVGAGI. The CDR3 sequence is CASSYGDRVRTEAFF. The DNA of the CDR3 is TGTGCCAGCAGTTACGGAGACAGGGTGCGCACTGAAGCTTTCTTT.

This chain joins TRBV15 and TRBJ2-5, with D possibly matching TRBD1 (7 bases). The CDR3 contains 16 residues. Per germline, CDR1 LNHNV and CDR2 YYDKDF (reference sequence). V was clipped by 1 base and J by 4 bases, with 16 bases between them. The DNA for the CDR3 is TGTGCCACCAGCAGAGCGACAGGGATGGGAGGAGAGACCCAGTACTTC. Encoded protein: CATSRATGMGGETQYF.

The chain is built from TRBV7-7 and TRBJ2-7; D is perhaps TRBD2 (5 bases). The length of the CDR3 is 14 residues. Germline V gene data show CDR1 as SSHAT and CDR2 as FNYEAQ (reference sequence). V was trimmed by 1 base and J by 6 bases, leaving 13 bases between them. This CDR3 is CASSLGGLFTEQYF. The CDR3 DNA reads TGTGCCAGCAGCTTAGGAGGGCTGTTTACCGAGCAGTACTTC.

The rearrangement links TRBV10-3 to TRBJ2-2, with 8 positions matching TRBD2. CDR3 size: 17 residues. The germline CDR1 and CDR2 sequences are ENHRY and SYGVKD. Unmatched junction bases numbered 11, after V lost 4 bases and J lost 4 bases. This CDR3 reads CAISGYPAGGSTGELFF. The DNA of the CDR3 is TGTGCCATCAGTGGGTACCCGGCGGGAGGCTCCACCGGGGAGCTGTTTTTT.